This T cell receptor beta chain was sequenced in a study of beta chain features in type 1 diabetes. Between the trimmed V and J ends, which lost 1 base and 6 bases, there was a span of 3 bases. There are 10 residues in the CDR3. CDR1 and CDR2 from the germline V gene are GTSNPN and SVGIG (reference sequence). Of note for this clone: Its antigen is not identified.

Expressed TCRB transcripts were sequenced because the entire RNA isolate underwent reverse transcription. The method was immunoSEQ multiplex PCR; TCRdb's version includes in-frame clones alone and lacks a portion of them. The data hold more than 550,000 clones, with over 11% observed a single time. General study results and limits: There was a moderate but significant shortening of TCRB CDR3s in all four CD4+ subsets of Type 1 diabetes patients. PCR might pick shorter templates more often, in the same way for patients and controls. Since sequencing was performed on cDNA, cells with high TCR expression could be over-represented.

This sequence originates from a man aged 18 to 29 with type 1 diabetes. Sequenced: naive CD4+ T cells from blood. The chain uses TRBV30 and TRBJ1-1; no clear D gene. Here the CDR3 DNA reads TGTGCCTGGAGTGGTGCTGAAGCTTTCTTT. Its protein is CAWSGAEAFF.